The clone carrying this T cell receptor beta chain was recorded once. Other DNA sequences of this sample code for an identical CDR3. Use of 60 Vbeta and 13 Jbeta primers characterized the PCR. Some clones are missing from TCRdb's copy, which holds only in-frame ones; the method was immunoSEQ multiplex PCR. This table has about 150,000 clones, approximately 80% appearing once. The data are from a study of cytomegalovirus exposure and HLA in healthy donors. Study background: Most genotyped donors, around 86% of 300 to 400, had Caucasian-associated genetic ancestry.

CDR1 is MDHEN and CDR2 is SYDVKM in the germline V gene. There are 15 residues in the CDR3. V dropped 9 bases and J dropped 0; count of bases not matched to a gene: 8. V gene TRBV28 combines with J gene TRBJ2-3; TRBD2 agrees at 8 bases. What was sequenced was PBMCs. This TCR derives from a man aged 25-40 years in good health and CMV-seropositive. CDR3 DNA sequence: TGTGCCAGTAGCTCCAGCGGGAGTAGCACAGATACGCAGTATTTT. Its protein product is CASSSSGSSTDTQYF.